This note documents a single TCR beta chain sequence. What it binds is not known. CDR1 and CDR2 from the germline V gene are MNHEY and SMNVEV (reference sequence). There are 12 residues in the CDR3. Trimming removed 5 bases at V and 5 bases at J, with 9 bases between. This sample is part of a study of T cell responses to AZD1222 COVID-19 vaccine. General study points: A reported finding is that nearly half of spike-specific TCRs target unmutated variant regions. White British ancestry dominated among donors, who included more females, and clonal diversity was possibly underestimated.

Libraries were prepared by immunoSEQ multiplex PCR; TCRdb keeps only in-frame clonotypes and omits some of them. The table includes 200,000 to 250,000 clones, approximately 94% detected once. The TCR was taken from an adult who received the MenACWY meningococcal vaccine as a control. Sequenced material: peripheral blood, taken 28 days after the second dose of the MenACWY control vaccine. The chain couples TRBV27 to TRBJ2-5; D is uncertain. For the CDR3, the DNA is TGTGCCAGCAGTGGGTATGGGGAGACCCAGTACTTC. Its translation: CASSGYGETQYF.